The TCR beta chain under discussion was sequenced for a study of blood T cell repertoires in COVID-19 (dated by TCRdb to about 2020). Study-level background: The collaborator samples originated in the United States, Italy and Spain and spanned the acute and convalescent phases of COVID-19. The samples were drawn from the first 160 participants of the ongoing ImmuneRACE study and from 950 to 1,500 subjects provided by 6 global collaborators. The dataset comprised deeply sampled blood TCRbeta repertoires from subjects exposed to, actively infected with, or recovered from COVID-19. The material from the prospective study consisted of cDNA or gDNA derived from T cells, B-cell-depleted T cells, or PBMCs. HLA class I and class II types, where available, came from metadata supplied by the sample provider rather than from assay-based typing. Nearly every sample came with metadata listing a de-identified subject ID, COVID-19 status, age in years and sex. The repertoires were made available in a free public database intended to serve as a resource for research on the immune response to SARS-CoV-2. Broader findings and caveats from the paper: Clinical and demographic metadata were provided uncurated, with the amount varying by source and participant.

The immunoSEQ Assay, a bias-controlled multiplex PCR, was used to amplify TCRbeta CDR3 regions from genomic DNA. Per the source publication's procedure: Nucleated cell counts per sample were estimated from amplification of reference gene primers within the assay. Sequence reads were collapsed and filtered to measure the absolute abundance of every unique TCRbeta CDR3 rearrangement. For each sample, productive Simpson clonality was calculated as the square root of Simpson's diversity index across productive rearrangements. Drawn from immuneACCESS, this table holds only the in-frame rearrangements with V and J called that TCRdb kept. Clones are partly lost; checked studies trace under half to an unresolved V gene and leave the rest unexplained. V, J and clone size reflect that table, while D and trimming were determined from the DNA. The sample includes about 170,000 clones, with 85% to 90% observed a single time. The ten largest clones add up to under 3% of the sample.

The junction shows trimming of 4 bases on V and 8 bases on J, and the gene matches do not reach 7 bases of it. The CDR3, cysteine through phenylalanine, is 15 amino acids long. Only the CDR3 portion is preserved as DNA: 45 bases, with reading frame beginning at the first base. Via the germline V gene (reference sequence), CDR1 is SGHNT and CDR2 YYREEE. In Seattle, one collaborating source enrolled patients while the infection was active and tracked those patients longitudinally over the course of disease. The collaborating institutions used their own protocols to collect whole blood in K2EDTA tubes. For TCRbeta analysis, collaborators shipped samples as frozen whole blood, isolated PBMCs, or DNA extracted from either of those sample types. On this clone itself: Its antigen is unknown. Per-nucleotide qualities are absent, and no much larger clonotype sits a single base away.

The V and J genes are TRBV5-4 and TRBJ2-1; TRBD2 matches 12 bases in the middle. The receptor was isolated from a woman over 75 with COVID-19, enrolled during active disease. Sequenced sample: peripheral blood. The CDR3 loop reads CASSLRLAGEDEQFF. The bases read TGTGCCAGCAGCCTACGACTAGCGGGAGAGGATGAGCAGTTCTTC.